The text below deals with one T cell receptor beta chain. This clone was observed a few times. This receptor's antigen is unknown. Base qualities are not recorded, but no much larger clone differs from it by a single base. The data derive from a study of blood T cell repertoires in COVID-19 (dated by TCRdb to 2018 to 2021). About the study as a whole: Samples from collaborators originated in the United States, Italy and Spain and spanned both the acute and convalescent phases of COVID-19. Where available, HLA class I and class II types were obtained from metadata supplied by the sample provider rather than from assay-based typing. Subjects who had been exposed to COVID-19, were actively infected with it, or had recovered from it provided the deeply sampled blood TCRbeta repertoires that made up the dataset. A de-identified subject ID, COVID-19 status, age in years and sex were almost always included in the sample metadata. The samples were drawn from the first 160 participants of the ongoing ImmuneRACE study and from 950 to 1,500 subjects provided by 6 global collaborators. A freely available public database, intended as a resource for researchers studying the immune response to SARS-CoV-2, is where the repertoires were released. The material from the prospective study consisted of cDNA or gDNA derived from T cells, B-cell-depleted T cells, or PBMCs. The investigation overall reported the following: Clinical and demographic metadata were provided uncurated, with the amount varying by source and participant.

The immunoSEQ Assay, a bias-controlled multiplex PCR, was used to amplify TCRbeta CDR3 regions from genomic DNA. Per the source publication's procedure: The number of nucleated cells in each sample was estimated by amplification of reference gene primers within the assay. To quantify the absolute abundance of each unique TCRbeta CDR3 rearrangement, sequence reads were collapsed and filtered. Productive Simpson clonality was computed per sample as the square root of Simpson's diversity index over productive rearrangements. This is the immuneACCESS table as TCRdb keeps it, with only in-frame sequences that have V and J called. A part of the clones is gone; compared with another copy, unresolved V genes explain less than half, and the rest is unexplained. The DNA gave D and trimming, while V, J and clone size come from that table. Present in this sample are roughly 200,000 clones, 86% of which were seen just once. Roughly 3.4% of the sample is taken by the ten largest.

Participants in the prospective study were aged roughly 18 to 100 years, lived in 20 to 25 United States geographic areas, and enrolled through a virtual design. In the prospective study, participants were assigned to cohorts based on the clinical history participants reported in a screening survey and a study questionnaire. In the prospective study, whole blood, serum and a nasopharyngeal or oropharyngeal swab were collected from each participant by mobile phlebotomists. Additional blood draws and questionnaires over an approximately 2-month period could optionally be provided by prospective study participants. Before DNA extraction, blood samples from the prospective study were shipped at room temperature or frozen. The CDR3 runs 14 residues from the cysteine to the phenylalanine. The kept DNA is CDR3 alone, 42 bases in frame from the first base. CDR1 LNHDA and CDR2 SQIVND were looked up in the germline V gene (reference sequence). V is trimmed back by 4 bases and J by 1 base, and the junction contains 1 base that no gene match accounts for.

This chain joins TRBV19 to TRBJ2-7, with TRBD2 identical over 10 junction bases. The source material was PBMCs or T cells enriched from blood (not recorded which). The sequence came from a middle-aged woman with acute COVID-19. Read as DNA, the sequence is TGTGCCAGTAGTAGTAGCGGGGGGTCCTACGAGCAGTACTTC. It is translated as CASSSSGGSYEQYF.